What follows describes a single T cell receptor beta chain. The target antigen is unknown. The assay was immunoSEQ multiplex PCR, and TCRdb's table has in-frame clones only and misses some. The sample lists about 140,000 clones, about nine tenths occurring once. V was cut by 3 bases and J by 8 bases, with 10 bases left in between. CDR1 LNHDA and CDR2 SQIVND come from the germline V gene (reference sequence). This CDR3 has 12 residues. The data derive from a study of T cell responses to AZD1222 COVID-19 vaccine. Background on the study: Second-dose intervals near 4 or 12 weeks were combined.

Study findings and constraints: Most donors were white British and more were female, and clonal diversity was possibly underestimated. Increased Spike-specific TCR breadth and depth were observed after two AZD1222 doses. Every sample of the repertoires postdated the peak T cell response.

The chain joins TRBV19 to TRBJ1-1; D is undetermined. The sequence came from an adult in good health. Source: peripheral blood, taken on day 0 of AZD1222 vaccination. The CDR3 reads CASSIRSTEAFF. DNA for the CDR3: TGTGCCAGTAGTATTCGATCGACAGAAGCTTTCTTT.